What follows are 13 T cell receptor beta chains derived from one specimen sequenced in a study of T cell responses to AZD1222 COVID-19 vaccine. TCRdb's table, derived via immunoSEQ multiplex PCR, lists solely in-frame clones and lacks some. The sample lists some 150,000 clones; roughly nine tenths were seen once. Source: peripheral blood, taken on day 0 of AZD1222 vaccination. The receptors shown here come from an adult in good health.

The V and J genes are TRBV3-1 (or the pseudogene TRBV3-2) and TRBJ2-1; 7 bases map to TRBD1. The CDR3 is 15 amino acids. Germline V lookup: CDR1 LGHDT, CDR2 YNNKEL (reference sequence). V lost 3 bases, J lost 6 bases, and 8 bases stayed unmatched. The CDR3 nucleotides are TGTGCCAGCAGCCAGGGGGACAGTCTGGGCAATGAGCAGTTCTTC. Its translation: CASSQGDSLGNEQFF.

This clone was counted a single time. The chain is built from TRBV27 and TRBJ2-5; possible D gene TRBD1, 5 bases. Germline V gives CDR1 MNHEY, CDR2 SMNVEV (reference sequence). V was cut by 3 bases and J by 5 bases, with 10 bases left in between. The CDR3 spans 13 residues. CDR3 amino acids: CASSLGRVETQYF. CDR3 nucleotide sequence: TGTGCCAGCAGTTTGGGCAGGGTTGAGACCCAGTACTTC.

The genes are TRBV25-1 and TRBJ2-1, with TRBD2 matching over 9 bases. This CDR3 contains 16 residues. CDR1 and CDR2 (germline): MGHDK, SYGVNS. J gave up 4 bases and V 3 bases, and 7 bases lay outside the gene matches. CDR3 sequence (DNA): TGTGCCAGCAGTGACGATCCTAGCGGGATGTACAATGAGCAGTTCTTC. Its protein is CASSDDPSGMYNEQFF.

The rearrangement joins TRBV11-3 to TRBJ1-4; weak D call: TRBD1 (5 bases). Germline lookup yields CDR1 SGHNT and CDR2 YENEEA. Trimming took 0 bases from V and 0 from J, leaving 5 bases between them. This CDR3 contains 15 residues. The DNA for the CDR3 is TGTGCCAGCAGCTTAGAGGGGGCAACTAATGAAAAACTGTTTTTT. Its protein is CASSLEGATNEKLFF.

V and J are TRBV5-8 and TRBJ2-6; TRBD2 is a possible D gene (6 bases). V was shortened by 0 bases and J by 4 bases, with 17 bases between the two germline ends. This CDR3 contains 18 residues. Germline V CDR1 and CDR2: SGHTS, YDEGEE. The CDR3 sequence is CASSLEILAGSGANVLTF. Written as DNA, the CDR3 is TGTGCCAGCAGCTTGGAAATTTTGGCGGGATCCGGGGCCAACGTCCTGACTTTC.

The gene calls are TRBV3-1 (or the pseudogene TRBV3-2) and TRBJ1-3; 7 bases are a match to TRBD1. The CDR3 is made up of 16 amino acids. Germline CDR1 reads LGHDT; CDR2 reads YNNKEL (reference sequence). J gave up 0 bases and V 5 bases, and 7 bases lay outside the gene matches. For the CDR3, the DNA is TGTGCCAGCAGCGACCGGGACAGTAGCTCTGGAAACACCATATATTTT. Translation gives CASSDRDSSSGNTIYF.

There are a few counts of this clone. The V call is TRBV14, the J call TRBJ2-2; D gene unclear. The CDR3 runs 13 residues. V lost 4 bases, J lost 7 bases, and 10 bases lay in between. From germline, CDR1 is SGHDN and CDR2 FVKESK. The CDR3 spells CASSLTGIGELFF. The CDR3 bases are TGTGCCAGCAGCCTCACCGGAATCGGGGAGCTGTTTTTT.

The chain joins TRBV4-2 to TRBJ2-7; 7 positions match TRBD2. CDR3 length: 16 amino acids. Germline V gives CDR1 LGHNA, CDR2 YNFKEQ. V was clipped by 2 bases and J by 0 bases; unmatched bases: 7. CDR3 amino acids: CASSQPTSINSYEQYF. The CDR3, as DNA: TGTGCCAGCAGCCAACCGACTAGCATAAACTCCTACGAGCAGTACTTC.

A single count supports this clone. The chain couples TRBV3-1 (or the pseudogene TRBV3-2) to TRBJ1-2, with D hard to call. The CDR3 is made up of 14 amino acids. With 1 base removed from V and 8 bases from J, the gap between germline ends came to 14 bases. Germline loops: CDR1 LGHDT, CDR2 YNNKEL (reference sequence). For the CDR3, the DNA is TGTGCCAGCAGCCAAGCCCCCCCCTCCGGCGGCTACACCTTC. Translating it yields CASSQAPPSGGYTF.

The chain couples TRBV2 to TRBJ2-1, with TRBD2 as a possible D gene (5 bases). The length of the CDR3 is 13 residues. Trimming took 4 bases from V and 6 from J, leaving 10 bases between them. Germline assignment: CDR1 SNHLY and CDR2 FYNNEI. The CDR3 DNA reads as TGTGCCAGCAGTGTGTCGGCGGGCAATGAGCAGTTCTTC. Its protein product is CASSVSAGNEQFF.

This rearrangement joins TRBV9 to TRBJ2-7; unclear D gene. Germline loops: CDR1 SGDLS, CDR2 YYNGEE. The V end lost 0 bases, the J end lost 0 bases, and 7 bases lay between the germline ends. The CDR3 has 14 residues. The CDR3 DNA sequence: TGTGCCAGCAGCGTAGGTACAGCCTCCTACGAGCAGTACTTC. Amino acid sequence: CASSVGTASYEQYF.

The chain uses TRBV6-5 and TRBJ1-2; D gene unclear. The CDR3 is 13 residues long. Between the trimmed V and J ends, which lost 0 bases and 4 bases, there was a span of 6 bases. CDR1 and CDR2 (germline): MNHEY, SVGAGI. The CDR3: CASSYSDGYGYTF. The CDR3 DNA is TGTGCCAGCAGTTACTCTGATGGCTATGGCTACACCTTC.

The chain uses TRBV28 and TRBJ1-1; perhaps TRBD1 as D (6 bases). In germline, CDR1 is MDHEN, CDR2 SYDVKM. The V end was cut by 6 bases, the J end by 1 base, with 12 bases between. This CDR3 has 14 amino acids. The CDR3 DNA reads as TGTGCCAGCAGACCAGGACAGAGGAACACTGAAGCTTTCTTT. Amino acids: CASRPGQRNTEAFF.